This passage covers 15 T cell receptor beta chains from one sample sequenced in a study of blood T cell repertoires in COVID-19. The protocol was immunoSEQ multiplex PCR, while the TCRdb copy is restricted to in-frame clones and leaves out a portion. The table shows about 210,000 clones, with around 83% occurring only once. The source material was peripheral blood. The receptors originated from a man aged 50-60 years with active or convalescent COVID-19.

The chain combines TRBV30 with TRBJ1-1; 8 bases agree with TRBD1. V trimming: 0 bases; J trimming: 6 bases; junction bases outside the gene matches: 12. Germline V gene lookup returns CDR1 GTSNPN and CDR2 SVGIG (reference sequence). This CDR3 has 16 residues. Here the CDR3 DNA reads TGTGCCTGGAGTGTAGGGGCAGGGGGCCCGGGGGCTGAAGCTTTCTTT. Translating it yields CAWSVGAGGPGAEAFF.

This chain links TRBV3-1 (or the pseudogene TRBV3-2) with TRBJ1-1; the D gene is possibly TRBD1 (6 bases). Germline CDR1 reads LGHDT; CDR2 reads YNNKEL (reference sequence). With 3 bases removed from V and 10 bases from J, the gap between germline ends came to 24 bases. The CDR3 is 16 residues long. The CDR3 loop is CASSHTLEWGGRVAFF. The CDR3, as DNA: TGTGCCAGCAGCCACACCCTGGAATGGGGGGGCCGAGTAGCTTTCTTT.

This chain uses TRBV4-2 with TRBJ1-1, with 7 bases fitting TRBD1. The trim removed 4 bases at V and 1 base at J, leaving 6 bases unmatched. Germline V gene data show CDR1 as LGHNA and CDR2 as YNFKEQ. The CDR3 consists of 15 residues. The DNA of the CDR3 is TGTGCCAGCAGCCCCCGGACAGGATGGAACACTGAAGCTTTCTTT. Amino acid sequence: CASSPRTGWNTEAFF.

The count of this clone is one. This chain links TRBV23-1 with TRBJ2-7; D might be TRBD1 (6 bases). TRBV23-1 is noted as an ORF with a role that remains uncertain. V was clipped by 5 bases and J by 5 bases, with 16 bases between them. The CDR3 runs to 14 residues. The CDR3, as DNA: TGCGCCAGCAGTGGCAGGGGCCGGCGCCACGAGCAGTACTTC. Its translation: CASSGRGRRHEQYF.

The rearrangement uses TRBV4-3 and TRBJ1-2, with 10 nucleotides matching TRBD1. Losses at the gene ends were 4 bases for V and 7 bases for J; bases not matched to a gene: 3. This CDR3 comprises 13 residues. Germline-derived CDR1 and CDR2 are LGHNA and YSLEER. The CDR3 spells CASSRDRGSGYTF. CDR3 nucleotide sequence: TGCGCCAGCAGCCGGGACAGGGGTAGTGGCTACACCTTC.

V usage is TRBV30 and J usage is TRBJ1-2, with a possible D match to TRBD1 (5 bases). V was cut by 3 bases and J by 1 base, with 9 bases left in between. Germline V lookup: CDR1 GTSNPN, CDR2 SVGIG (reference sequence). This CDR3 region has 13 residues. CDR3 amino acids: CAWRTDNNYGYTF. In DNA, the CDR3 is TGTGCCTGGAGAACGGACAATAACTATGGCTACACCTTC.

This clone was picked up one time. The chain joins TRBV27 to TRBJ1-6; D might be TRBD1 (6 bases). CDR3 length: 15 residues. Per the germline V gene, CDR1 is MNHEY and CDR2 is SMNVEV (reference sequence). With 3 bases removed from V and 5 bases from J, the gap between germline ends came to 11 bases. In DNA, the CDR3 is TGTGCCAGCAGTTTCCAGGGGAGGGATAATTCACCCCTCCACTTT. Residues: CASSFQGRDNSPLHF.

As for this clone: The same CDR3 is also encoded by other DNA sequences in this sample. The chain employs TRBV6-2 or TRBV6-3 and TRBJ2-3, with TRBD2 identical over 11 bases. The V gene end was trimmed by 3 bases and the J gene end by 1 base; junction bases not matched to a gene: 0. Germline lookup yields CDR1 MNHEY and CDR2 SVGEGT. CDR3 length: 15 amino acids. In DNA, the CDR3 is TGTGCCAGCAGTTATAGCGGGAGGGGCACAGATACGCAGTATTTT. Translation: CASSYSGRGTDTQYF.

This chain links TRBV4-1 with TRBJ2-7; a weak D match, TRBD2 (6 bases). The CDR3 is 14 amino acids. CDR1 and CDR2 (germline): MGHRA, YSYEKL. V lost 0 bases, J lost 2 bases, and 8 bases lay in between. The CDR3 nucleotides read TGCGCCAGCAGCCAAGATCCGGGGGCCTACGAGCAGTACTTC. Protein sequence: CASSQDPGAYEQYF.

This rearrangement joins TRBV15 to TRBJ1-3; no clear D gene. The germline V and J ends were trimmed by 2 bases and 4 bases, with 9 bases remaining between them. Germline CDR1 is LNHNV and CDR2 is YYDKDF (reference sequence). The length of the CDR3 is 14 residues. CDR3 in amino acids: CATSRPDLGNTIYF. The CDR3 nucleotides read TGTGCCACCAGCAGACCAGACTTAGGAAACACCATATATTTT.

This chain joins TRBV7-9 and TRBJ2-2, with TRBD2 matching over 9 bases. With 2 bases clipped from V and 3 bases from J, the junction kept 13 bases outside the gene matches. This CDR3 has 19 residues. CDR1 and CDR2 from the germline V gene are SEHNR and FQNEAQ (reference sequence). The CDR3 is CASSLSLAGALRDTGELFF. CDR3 nucleotide sequence: TGTGCCAGCAGCTTAAGCTTAGCGGGGGCCCTTCGGGACACCGGGGAGCTGTTTTTT.

The chain recombines TRBV9 with TRBJ1-1; no clear D. V was shortened by 4 bases and J by 6 bases, with 16 bases between the two germline ends. Germline V lookup: CDR1 SGDLS, CDR2 YYNGEE. There are 14 residues in the CDR3. The CDR3 loop reads CASSPRAGVAEAFF. CDR3 DNA sequence: TGTGCCAGCAGCCCCCGCGCTGGAGTGGCTGAAGCTTTCTTT.

This clone was counted only a few times. The V gene is TRBV9, the J gene TRBJ2-7; TRBD1 agrees at 8 bases. The CDR3 spans 13 residues. With V trimmed by 6 bases and J by 6 bases, 8 bases remained unmatched. Germline lookup yields CDR1 SGDLS and CDR2 YYNGEE. CDR3 DNA sequence: TGTGCCAGCAACGAACAGGGGGTAGGCGAGCAGTACTTC. It translates to CASNEQGVGEQYF.

The chain links TRBV14 to TRBJ2-7; TRBD2 aligns across 7 bases. Trimming at V came to 4 bases and at J to 4 bases, leaving 7 bases not matched to a gene. From germline, CDR1 is SGHDN and CDR2 FVKESK. CDR3 size: 14 residues. The chain's CDR3 is CASSPRAGGYEQYF. CDR3 DNA: TGTGCCAGCAGCCCACGGGCCGGGGGGTACGAGCAGTACTTC.

The chain is built from TRBV7-2 and TRBJ2-7, with a possible D match to TRBD2 (5 bases). The CDR3 spans 15 residues. Between the trimmed V and J ends, which lost 5 bases and 2 bases, there was a span of 16 bases. Germline V CDR1 and CDR2: SGHTA, FQGNSA. The CDR3 protein is CASSRGQAGTYEQYF. CDR3 DNA: TGTGCCAGCAGCCGCGGGCAGGCAGGAACCTACGAGCAGTACTTC.